This paragraph reports one T cell receptor (beta chain). Its specificity is unknown. Trimming left V 1 base short and J 5 bases short, with 15 bases between. Germline assignment: CDR1 MGHDK and CDR2 SYGVNS. The CDR3 consists of 15 residues. This specimen comes from a study of T-cell memory formation after mild COVID-19. Whole-study context: Largely donor-specific TCR clusters were found. Study-wide results and caveats: Detection of some responders pre-infection suggested pre-existing cross-reactive memory T cells participated. Day 15 to 85 contracting clones showed balanced CD4/CD8; later expanders leaned CD4+. For second-wave clones that peaked at day 37, SARS-CoV-2 specificity went unverified.

TCRdb independently ran MiXCR on the 5' RACE reads; one entry per CDR3 protein. The table records some 88,000 distinct CDR3 sequences, 20% to 30% of them present only once. The sample taken for sequencing was PBMCs or a T cell subset sorted from them (not recorded which). This receptor was identified in a man aged 18 to 29 who had mild COVID-19 (a few samples of this study predate the infection). Cell type and time point are not known. The chain has TRBV25-1 and TRBJ2-7; D is perhaps TRBD1 (6 bases). CDR3 in amino acids: CASSEWGTRRDEQYF. The CDR3 DNA follows: TGTGCCAGCAGTGAATGGGGGACACGGAGAGACGAGCAGTACTTC.